The source of this TCR beta chain is a study of Ad26.COV2.S vaccination and SARS-CoV-2 variants. Overall study context: Administration of Ad26.COV2.S was intramuscular, either once or twice 56 days apart. General study points: Vaccine and placebo recipients had comparable breadth of non-spike TCRs. Higher spike-specific TCR breadth was found in vaccine recipients than in placebo recipients.

The count of this clone is one. Its antigen remains unknown. Clones were read by immunoSEQ multiplex PCR, and TCRdb kept only the in-frame ones, dropping some. This table holds 350,000 to 400,000 clones, around 89% found once. The treatment denotes: 19 received Ad26.COV2.S at low or high dose, single or two shots; 5 received placebo; per-sample allocation not given. All samples were drawn on day 63, counting from the first vaccine or placebo injection. Vaccine was an Ad26 vector expressing Wuhan-strain SARS-CoV-2 spike. This clonotype was sampled from a person between 18 and 59 years old who received the Ad26.COV2.S COVID-19 vaccine or a placebo. This sample comprised peripheral blood, obtained in a trial of Ad26.COV2.S vaccine versus placebo.

The chain's CDR3 is CATSDGGDGSYEQYF. CDR3 bases: TGTGCCACCAGTGATGGCGGGGACGGTTCCTACGAGCAGTACTTC. The chain employs TRBV24-1 and TRBJ2-7; D is possibly TRBD2 (6 bases). This CDR3 spans 15 amino acids. The germline V gene encodes CDR1 KGHDR and CDR2 SFDVKD. V lost 3 bases to trimming and J lost 1 base, with 12 bases between them.